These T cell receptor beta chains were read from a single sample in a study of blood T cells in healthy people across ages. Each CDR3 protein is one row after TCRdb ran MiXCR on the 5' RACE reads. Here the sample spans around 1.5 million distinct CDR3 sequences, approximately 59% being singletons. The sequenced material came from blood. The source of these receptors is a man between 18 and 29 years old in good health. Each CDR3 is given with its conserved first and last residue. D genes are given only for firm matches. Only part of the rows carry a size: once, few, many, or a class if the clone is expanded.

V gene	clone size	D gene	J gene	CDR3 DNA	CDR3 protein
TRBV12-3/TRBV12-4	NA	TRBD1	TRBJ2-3	TGTGCCAGCCTGACAGGGCCGCGCACAGATACGCAGTATTTT	CASLTGPRTDTQYF
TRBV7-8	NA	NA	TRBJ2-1	TGTGCCAGCAGCGGGGGTCGGGGGTACAATGAGCAGTTCTTC	CASSGGRGYNEQFF
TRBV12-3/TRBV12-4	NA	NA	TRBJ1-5	TGTGCCAGCAGTCCTTCAGGCGGGGGGCTTTGGGATCAGCCCCAGCATTTT	CASSPSGGGLWDQPQHF
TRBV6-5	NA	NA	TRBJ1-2	TGTGCCAGCAGTTCCCGGGCCGCGACCTATGGCTACACCTTC	CASSSRAATYGYTF
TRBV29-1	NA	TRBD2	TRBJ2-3	TGCAGCGTTGAAGGACTAGCGGGGTGGACAGATACGCAGTATTTT	CSVEGLAGWTDTQYF
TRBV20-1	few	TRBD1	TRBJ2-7	TGCAGTGCTAGAGATAACAGGGGGACCTACGAGCAGTACTTC	CSARDNRGTYEQYF
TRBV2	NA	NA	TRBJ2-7	TGTGCCAGCAGTGACGGCGGGAACCTTAACCCCTACGAGCAGTACTTC	CASSDGGNLNPYEQYF
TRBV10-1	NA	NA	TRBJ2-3	TGCGCCAGCAGCAAACTAGACAGCACAGATACGCGGTATTTT	CASSKLDSTDTRYF
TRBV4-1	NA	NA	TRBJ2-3	TGCGCCAGCAGCCAATTCCCGGGGGCTAGCACAGATACGCAGTATTTT	CASSQFPGASTDTQYF
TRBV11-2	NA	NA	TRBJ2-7	TGTGCCAGCAGCTTGAGAATGACCTACGAGCAGTACTTC	CASSLRMTYEQYF
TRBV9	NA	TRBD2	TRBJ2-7	TGTGCCAGCAGCGTGGGGGGGACCGAGCAGTACTTC	CASSVGGTEQYF
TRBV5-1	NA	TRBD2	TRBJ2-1	TGCGCCAGCAGGCAGCGGGAGGCCGCATCTACCGATGAGCAGTTCTTC	CASRQREAASTDEQFF
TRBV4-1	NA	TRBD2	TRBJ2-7	TGCGCCAGCACAGCCCGGACTAGCGGGGACTACGAGCGGTACTTC	CASTARTSGDYERYF